In this sample, the clone carrying this T cell receptor (beta chain) turned up once. Its antigen is currently unknown. The sample originates from a study of CD8+CD57+ T cells in acquired aplastic anemia. Germline-derived CDR1 and CDR2 are SGDLS and YYNGEE. V was pared by 1 base and J by 3 bases, with 6 bases of the junction left unmatched. The CDR3 is 18 amino acids. The study profiled TCR beta VDJ and CDR3 using genomic DNA as template. MiXCR, applied by TCRdb to the reads, yields one record per CDR3 protein. Found here are fewer than 250,000 distinct CDR3 sequences, around 50% of them singletons; the top ten hold about 16%. General study findings and limits: Overlap between patients and controls comprised 25 to 35 CD8+ CDR3 sequences.

Sequenced material: sorted CD4+, CD8+, or CD8+CD57+ T cells (not recorded which) from PBMCs. This sequence was found in a human donor in good health, serving as a control. The chain carries TRBV9 and TRBJ2-1, with 14 positions matching TRBD2. The CDR3 region is CASSVSTSGGDFYNEQFF. The CDR3 DNA sequence: TGTGCCAGCAGCGTATCGACTAGCGGGGGGGATTTCTACAATGAGCAGTTCTTC.